Below are 30 T cell receptor beta chains sequenced from a single sample in a study of CD8 T cells in Susac syndrome. The RNA, roughly 0.5 to 1 ug, was put through reverse transcription using random hexamers. TCRdb ran MiXCR on the immunoSEQ multiplex PCR reads and lists one entry per CDR3 protein. This sample has some 100,000 distinct CDR3 sequences; roughly 96% occur once, and the top ten carry 0.096%. Material for sequencing was CD4+ T cells from PBMCs. The receptors originated from a human donor in good health.

The chain joins TRBV27 to TRBJ2-1; D possibly corresponds to TRBD1 (6 bases). The CDR3 contains 12 residues. Germline V gives CDR1 MNHEY, CDR2 SMNVEV (reference sequence). Trimming stripped 5 bases from V and 9 bases from J, with 11 bases between. The CDR3 coding sequence is TGTGCCAGCAGTCCCCGACAGGCTGAGCAGTTCTTC. Translating gives CASSPRQAEQFF.

The chain joins TRBV20-1 to TRBJ2-7; D is perhaps TRBD1 (6 bases). V dropped 6 bases and J dropped 2 bases, with 14 bases sitting between them. The CDR3 is 13 amino acids. Looked up from germline, CDR1 is DFQATT and CDR2 is SNEGSKA (reference sequence). The CDR3 region has the DNA TGCAGTGCCCTCCCGGACAGAGCCTACGAGCAGTACTTC. It translates to CSALPDRAYEQYF.

The chain links TRBV7-2 to TRBJ1-6; D is unresolved. V was pared by 1 base and J by 10 bases, with 14 bases between. This CDR3 is built from 15 residues. Germline CDR1 SGHTA, CDR2 FQGNSA. As DNA, the CDR3 is TGTGCCAGCAGCTTAGGAGGGCCACAAGGGTCACCCCTCCACTTT. The encoded protein is CASSLGGPQGSPLHF.

The genes are TRBV7-9 and TRBJ1-6; 9 bases line up with TRBD1. The V segment lost 4 bases and the J segment 5 bases; nucleotides outside the gene matches: 3. The CDR3 sequence is 15 residues long. Germline V CDR1 and CDR2: SEHNR, FQNEAQ (reference sequence). CDR3 DNA: TGTGCCAGCAGCTCACAGGGGGCGAATAATTCACCCCTCCACTTT. It codes for CASSSQGANNSPLHF.

This clonotype was counted a single time. J is TRBJ2-5 and V is TRBV28, with D possibly TRBD2 on 5 matching bases. CDR1 and CDR2 from the germline V gene are MDHEN and SYDVKM. With 4 bases removed from V and 2 bases from J, the gap between germline ends came to 14 bases. The CDR3 runs 15 residues. The CDR3, as DNA: TGTGCCAGCAGTTCCCCCGGGAAAAGGCAAGAGACCCAGTACTTC. It is translated as CASSSPGKRQETQYF.

The J gene is TRBJ1-2, the V gene TRBV7-9, with 9 bases aligning to TRBD1. J was trimmed by 7 bases and V by 7 bases; bases with no gene match: 10. The CDR3 consists of 14 residues. Germline loops: CDR1 SEHNR, CDR2 FQNEAQ (reference sequence). The CDR3 here is CASTLTGGVGGYTF. The CDR3 region has the DNA TGTGCCAGCACCTTGACAGGGGGGGTTGGTGGCTACACCTTC.

The chain links TRBV20-1 to TRBJ1-3; 8 nucleotides match TRBD1. The trim removed 3 bases at V and 4 bases at J, leaving 5 bases unmatched. The CDR3 contains 14 residues. The germline CDR1 and CDR2 sequences are DFQATT and SNEGSKA (reference sequence). CDR3 residues: CSARRTGTGNTIYF. In nucleotides, the CDR3 is TGCAGTGCTAGGAGGACAGGGACGGGAAACACCATATATTTT.

The V gene is TRBV6-2 or TRBV6-3, the J gene TRBJ2-5; D might be TRBD2 (5 bases). CDR1 MNHEY and CDR2 SVGEGT come from the germline V gene. The CDR3 sequence is 14 residues long. V was clipped by 0 bases and J by 4 bases, with 9 bases between them. For the CDR3, the DNA is TGTGCCAGCAGTTACTCGTACAGCGGAGAGACCCAGTACTTC. Its protein product is CASSYSYSGETQYF.

The chain links TRBV25-1 to TRBJ1-5; D might be TRBD1 (6 bases). V dropped 11 bases and J dropped 0 bases, with 14 bases sitting between them. Per the germline V gene, CDR1 is MGHDK and CDR2 is SYGVNS. The CDR3 runs to 14 residues. In nucleotides, the CDR3 is TGTGCCCCCGAGGGGGAGTATAGCAATCAGCCCCAGCATTTT. Translated, it gives CAPEGEYSNQPQHF.

The rearrangement joins TRBV29-1 to TRBJ2-5; D call uncertain. The length of the CDR3 is 14 residues. Germline assignment: CDR1 SQVTM and CDR2 ANQGSEA. With 5 bases removed from V and 2 bases from J, the gap between germline ends came to 15 bases. CDR3 nucleotide sequence: TGCAGCGTTAGCCCTGGGTTTGGGCAAGAGACCCAGTACTTC. Its translation: CSVSPGFGQETQYF.

The chain joins TRBV5-4 to TRBJ1-2; a weak D match, TRBD1 (6 bases). V dropped 4 bases and J dropped 6 bases, with 13 bases sitting between them. This CDR3 has 13 residues. Germline assignment: CDR1 SGHNT and CDR2 YYREEE (reference sequence). The chain's CDR3 is CASSPGQRDGYTF. CDR3 in DNA: TGTGCCAGCAGCCCCGGACAGAGGGATGGCTACACCTTC.

The rearrangement links TRBV12-3 or TRBV12-4 to TRBJ2-7; 8 bases map to TRBD1. This CDR3 region has 13 residues. Trimming cost V 6 bases and J 3 bases; bases outside gene matches: 4. CDR3 region: CASRPTGVYEQYF. The DNA for the CDR3 is TGTGCCAGCAGGCCGACAGGGGTCTACGAGCAGTACTTC.

CDR3 protein: CASSSSGTGVVGVQYF. As DNA, the CDR3 is TGTGCCAGCAGCTCCTCCGGGACAGGGGTGGTAGGGGTTCAGTACTTC. J is TRBJ2-4 and V is TRBV13; TRBD1 aligns across 10 bases. Germline V gene lookup returns CDR1 PRHDT and CDR2 FYEKMQ (reference sequence). The CDR3 contains 16 residues. Trimming removed 4 bases from V and 11 bases from J; junction bases left unmatched: 14.

The gene calls are TRBV29-1 and TRBJ2-2; perhaps D is TRBD1 or TRBD2 (5 bases each). Between the trimmed V and J ends, which lost 1 base and 7 bases, there was a span of 16 bases. The V gene's germline CDR1 is SQVTM and CDR2 ANQGSEA. The CDR3 is 15 residues long. The CDR3 nucleotides are TGCAGCGTTGAAGGAGAGGGGATAATAGGCGGGGAGCTGTTTTTT. Its translation is CSVEGEGIIGGELFF.

The chain is built from TRBV3-1 and TRBJ1-2; a possible D gene is TRBD1 (5 bases). The CDR3 totals 12 residues. Trimming left V 3 bases short and J 8 bases short, with 10 bases between. From germline, CDR1 is LGHDT and CDR2 YNNKEL (reference sequence). The CDR3 bases are TGTGCCAGCAGCCAGGGGGTGGAGGGCTACACCTTC. Protein product: CASSQGVEGYTF.

The chain couples TRBV12-3 or TRBV12-4 to TRBJ1-4, with 7 bases matching TRBD1. With V trimmed by 2 bases and J by 5 bases, 2 bases remained unmatched. The CDR3 consists of 14 residues. In nucleotides, the CDR3 is TGTGCCAGCAGTTTATCAGGGGGGAATGAAAAACTGTTTTTT. It translates to CASSLSGGNEKLFF.

The chain links TRBV5-4 to TRBJ1-1; TRBD1 matches 7 bases. With V trimmed by 4 bases and J by 7 bases, 13 bases remained unmatched. The CDR3 runs 15 residues. Germline V CDR1 and CDR2: SGHNT, YYREEE (reference sequence). The CDR3 DNA reads TGTGCCAGCAGCCCAGGGGGGGAGTTTAAGAGTGAAGCTTTCTTT. This codes for CASSPGGEFKSEAFF.

The chain couples TRBV5-6 to TRBJ2-1, with D tentatively TRBD1 (5 bases). The V and J ends lost 4 bases and 8 bases respectively, with 13 bases between them. Germline V gene sequence: CDR1 SGHDT, CDR2 YYEEEE. This CDR3 is 13 amino acids long. The CDR3 sequence is CASSKTQGDEQFF. In nucleotides, the CDR3 is TGTGCCAGCAGCAAAACTCAGGGTGATGAGCAGTTCTTC.

This chain links TRBV10-3 with TRBJ2-7; 11 bases fit TRBD2. This CDR3 region has 13 residues. With V trimmed by 5 bases and J by 6 bases, 3 bases remained unmatched. Germline V gene lookup returns CDR1 ENHRY and CDR2 SYGVKD. CDR3 bases: TGTGCCATCAGTCCTAGCGGGGGGCCCGAGCAGTACTTC. Its translation is CAISPSGGPEQYF.

J is TRBJ1-5 and V is TRBV24-1; no clear D. Germline CDR1 reads KGHDR; CDR2 reads SFDVKD. The V gene lost 9 bases and the J gene lost 0 bases, with 11 bases spanning the gap. This CDR3 is 14 amino acids long. The CDR3 loop is CATQGPYSNQPQHF. CDR3 coding DNA: TGTGCCACCCAAGGTCCCTATAGCAATCAGCCCCAGCATTTT.

This rearrangement joins TRBV5-4 to TRBJ1-1, with no clear D. Germline V gene data show CDR1 as SGHNT and CDR2 as YYREEE (reference sequence). The CDR3 is 12 residues long. Trimming shortened V by 4 bases and J by 3 bases, and 7 bases separated the two germline ends. The CDR3 is CASSAAYTEAFF. Written as DNA, the CDR3 is TGTGCCAGCAGCGCCGCGTACACTGAAGCTTTCTTT.

The chain combines TRBV4-2 with TRBJ2-5; D is uncertain. This CDR3 spans 13 amino acids. The V end lost 0 bases, the J end lost 5 bases, and 7 bases lay between the germline ends. CDR1 is LGHNA, CDR2 YNFKEQ, per germline. CDR3 sequence reads: CASSQDFAETQYF. For the CDR3, the DNA is TGTGCCAGCAGCCAAGATTTCGCGGAGACCCAGTACTTC.

The chain combines TRBV5-1 with TRBJ2-5; TRBD2 is a possible D gene (5 bases). Germline V lookup: CDR1 SGHRS, CDR2 YFSETQ. The CDR3 is 14 amino acids. V was cut by 1 base and J by 1 base, with 8 bases left in between. As DNA, the CDR3 is TGCGCCAGCAGCTTGATGGACTCCCAAGAGACCCAGTACTTC. Its protein is CASSLMDSQETQYF.

This sequence joins TRBV29-1 and TRBJ2-1, with D unclear. The length of the CDR3 is 13 residues. Trimming pared 7 bases from V and 3 bases from J, leaving 13 bases between. CDR1 is SQVTM, CDR2 ANQGSEA, per germline. The CDR3 protein is CSGMSEIYNEQFF. The CDR3 DNA follows: TGCAGCGGAATGAGTGAGATCTACAATGAGCAGTTCTTC.

This clonotype was counted a single time. This sequence joins TRBV7-8 and TRBJ1-2, with TRBD1 matching over 10 bases. The CDR3 runs to 14 residues. Germline assignment: CDR1 SGHVS and CDR2 FQNEAQ. V trimming: 5 bases; J trimming: 8 bases; junction bases outside the gene matches: 8. The CDR3 sequence: CASSLGQGTRGYTF. Here the CDR3 DNA reads TGTGCCAGCAGCCTGGGACAGGGGACGCGCGGCTACACCTTC.

The rearrangement joins TRBV7-2 to TRBJ2-7; 9 bases match TRBD1. After removal of 5 bases from V and 2 bases from J, the junction contained 7 bases not matched to a gene. Germline CDR1 SGHTA, CDR2 FQGNSA. This CDR3 contains 15 residues. Here the CDR3 reads CASSLGTGLTYEQYF. The CDR3 DNA sequence: TGTGCCAGCAGCCTCGGGACAGGGCTGACCTACGAGCAGTACTTC.

The chain uses TRBV28 and TRBJ2-7, with 15 bases matching TRBD2. This CDR3 spans 18 amino acids. CDR1 and CDR2 from the germline V gene are MDHEN and SYDVKM. V gave up 4 bases and J gave up 3 bases; unmatched junction bases: 10. Here the CDR3 DNA reads TGTGCCAGCAGTTCCGCCGGGACTAGCGGGAGGTGGGGCTACGAGCAGTACTTC. It codes for CASSSAGTSGRWGYEQYF.

The chain couples TRBV13 to TRBJ2-7; D gene unclear. The ends were cut back, 7 bases at V and 1 base at J, with 14 bases in the middle. From germline, CDR1 is PRHDT and CDR2 FYEKMQ (reference sequence). The CDR3 has 14 residues. This chain's CDR3 is CASKRRFGSYEQYF. In nucleotides, the CDR3 is TGTGCCAGCAAAAGGCGTTTCGGTTCCTACGAGCAGTACTTC.

The chain employs TRBV12-3 or TRBV12-4 and TRBJ1-1; tentative D call: TRBD1 (6 bases). Between the trimmed V and J ends, which lost 8 bases and 0 bases, there was a span of 25 bases. The CDR3 sequence is 18 residues long. The CDR3 DNA is TGTGCCAGCGGCGGCTCGGGGGGGCTTCTAGAAATGAACACTGAAGCTTTCTTT. Translation gives CASGGSGGLLEMNTEAFF.

The rearrangement uses TRBV23-1 and TRBJ2-5; D is possibly TRBD1 (5 bases). TRBV23-1 qualifies as an ORF whose function is uncertain. V lost 10 bases and J lost 3, with 15 bases in between. The CDR3 length is 13 residues. CDR3 DNA sequence: TGCGCCACCACTCAAGGGGCAGAAGAGACCCAGTACTTC. Its translation is CATTQGAEETQYF.